These 28 T cell receptor beta chains came from one sample sequenced in a study of T cell responses to AZD1222 COVID-19 vaccine. The assay was immunoSEQ multiplex PCR, and TCRdb's table has in-frame clones only and misses some. The profile shows about 130,000 clones, roughly nine tenths of them singletons. The sample here was peripheral blood, taken on day 0 of AZD1222 vaccination. The receptors were gathered from an adult in good health.

This clone was recorded a few times. This chain uses TRBV14 with TRBJ1-2; unclear D gene. CDR3 length: 13 amino acids. Germline V gene data show CDR1 as SGHDN and CDR2 as FVKESK. Trimming took 0 bases from V and 8 from J, leaving 10 bases between them. The DNA for the CDR3 is TGTGCCAGCAGCCAAGATCCCAGGAGCGGCTACACCTTC. Protein product: CASSQDPRSGYTF.

This clone occurred a few times. The chain uses TRBV3-1 (or the pseudogene TRBV3-2) and TRBJ1-1; no definite D call. The ends were cut back, 5 bases at V and 12 bases at J, with 22 bases in the middle. CDR1 is LGHDT and CDR2 is YNNKEL in the germline V gene (reference sequence). The CDR3 is 14 amino acids. The DNA of the CDR3 is TGTGCCAGCAGCTATGGAGTACCCACCGGGGATACTTTCTTT. This sequence encodes CASSYGVPTGDTFF.

J is TRBJ2-7 and V is TRBV2, with TRBD2 matching 8 bases. V was pared by 2 bases and J by 7 bases, with 10 bases of the junction left unmatched. CDR3 length equals 15 residues. The germline V gene encodes CDR1 SNHLY and CDR2 FYNNEI. The CDR3 sequence: CASSEIAGTSGEQYF. The CDR3 DNA follows: TGTGCCAGCAGTGAAATAGCGGGGACCTCTGGGGAGCAGTACTTC.

The V call is TRBV7-6, the J call TRBJ2-7; D is unresolved. The CDR3 sequence is 13 residues long. Trimming cost V 0 bases and J 7 bases, with 10 bases left between them. The germline V gene has CDR1 SGHVS and CDR2 FNYEAQ. CDR3: CASSLAVTAEQYF. The CDR3 DNA reads as TGTGCCAGCAGCTTAGCGGTGACCGCTGAGCAGTACTTC.

The gene calls are TRBV11-1 and TRBJ2-7; D is unclear. The CDR3 consists of 11 residues. The V gene lost 0 bases and the J gene lost 7 bases, with 4 bases spanning the gap. Germline-derived CDR1 and CDR2 are SGHAT and FQDESV (reference sequence). CDR3 residues: CASSLAGEQYF. Written as DNA, the CDR3 is TGTGCCAGCAGCTTAGCGGGGGAGCAGTACTTC. Variable domain in full (rest from reference TRBV11-1 and TRBJ2-7): EAEVAQSPRYKITEKSQAVAFWCDPISGHATLYWYRQILGQGPELLVQFQDESVVDDSQLPKDRFSAERLKGVDSTLKIQPAELGDSAMYLCASSLAGEQYFGPGTRLTVT.

The chain couples TRBV20-1 to TRBJ2-1, with 10 bases aligning to TRBD1. Germline-derived CDR1 and CDR2 are DFQATT and SNEGSKA (reference sequence). The ends lost 4 bases at V and 6 bases at J; junction bases unmatched: 3. The CDR3 totals 13 residues. As DNA, the CDR3 is TGCAGTGCTATTGACAGGGGGCTCAATGAGCAGTTCTTC. Translation gives CSAIDRGLNEQFF.

This chain connects TRBV3-1 (or the pseudogene TRBV3-2) to TRBJ1-2, with no clear D. CDR3 size: 12 residues. Between the trimmed V and J ends, which lost 2 bases and 8 bases, there was a span of 9 bases. CDR1 is LGHDT, CDR2 YNNKEL, per germline (reference sequence). The CDR3 DNA reads TGTGCCAGCAGCCAATCGGTAGGCGGCTACACCTTC. Its protein is CASSQSVGGYTF.

The gene calls are TRBV10-1 and TRBJ2-1; 10 bases align to TRBD2. V was pared by 4 bases and J by 6 bases, with 9 bases of the junction left unmatched. Germline lookup yields CDR1 WNHNN and CDR2 SYGVQD (reference sequence). This CDR3 comprises 16 residues. As DNA, the CDR3 is TGCGCCAGCAGTGGTGGCCCGGGACTAGCGTCCAATGAGCAGTTCTTC. Translation: CASSGGPGLASNEQFF.

This sequence joins TRBV5-6 and TRBJ2-5; 9 bases line up with TRBD1. CDR3 length equals 17 residues. The germline V gene has CDR1 SGHDT and CDR2 YYEEEE. V shed 2 bases, J shed 1 base, and the junction held 9 bases outside the gene matches. The CDR3 DNA is TGTGCCAGCAGCTTCAGGGGACAGGGCTTCCTCCAAGAGACCCAGTACTTC. Protein sequence: CASSFRGQGFLQETQYF.

The CDR3 bases are TGTGCCAGCAGGGGGGAATACGAGCAGTACTTC. Protein: CASRGEYEQYF. The V gene is TRBV2, the J gene TRBJ2-7; D might be TRBD1 or TRBD2, each matching 5 bases. Trimming pared 6 bases from V and 4 bases from J, leaving 7 bases between. The CDR3 runs 11 residues. The germline CDR1 and CDR2 sequences are SNHLY and FYNNEI.

This clone has only one observation. The chain links TRBV6-1 to TRBJ1-5; D unclear. The V gene lost 0 bases and the J gene lost 4 bases, with 10 bases spanning the gap. This CDR3 region has 15 residues. CDR1 and CDR2 from the germline V gene are MNHNS and SASEGT. The CDR3 region is CASSEASRVNQPQHF. The CDR3 nucleotides read TGTGCCAGCAGTGAAGCCTCGAGGGTGAATCAGCCCCAGCATTTT.

This rearrangement joins TRBV5-1 to TRBJ2-2; D is perhaps TRBD1 or TRBD2 (6 bases each). The CDR3 has 18 residues. Per germline, CDR1 SGHRS and CDR2 YFSETQ. V dropped 1 base and J dropped 4 bases, with 20 bases sitting between them. The CDR3 nucleotides read TGCGCCAGCAGCTTGCCGAGGGGGGATCGGATACTCACCGGGGAGCTGTTTTTT. Its translation: CASSLPRGDRILTGELFF.

The V gene is TRBV27, the J gene TRBJ2-1; a possible D gene is TRBD2 (5 bases). This CDR3 has 15 amino acids. Germline assignment: CDR1 MNHEY and CDR2 SMNVEV (reference sequence). Trimming stripped 7 bases from V and 6 bases from J, with 19 bases between. CDR3 nucleotide sequence: TGTGCCAGCAACGAGTTAAATTCGGGAAGCAATGAGCAGTTCTTC. This gives the protein CASNELNSGSNEQFF.

V gene TRBV28 combines with J gene TRBJ1-4; 10 positions match TRBD1. CDR1 is MDHEN, CDR2 SYDVKM, per germline. The CDR3 length is 15 residues. With 6 bases clipped from V and 1 base from J, the junction kept 2 bases outside the gene matches. CDR3 residues: CASRTGGLTNEKLFF. CDR3 sequence (DNA): TGTGCCAGCAGGACAGGGGGCTTAACTAATGAAAAACTGTTTTTT.

The chain carries TRBV19 and TRBJ2-1, with a possible D match to TRBD1 (5 bases). Trimming shortened V by 4 bases and J by 3 bases, and 19 bases separated the two germline ends. Germline CDR1 is LNHDA and CDR2 is SQIVND (reference sequence). CDR3 length: 17 amino acids. CDR3 sequence: CASSSTLKGFYYNEQFF. The CDR3 DNA is TGTGCCAGTAGTAGCACTCTCAAGGGGTTTTACTACAATGAGCAGTTCTTC.

In nucleotides, the CDR3 is TGTGCCGCCGGGGGGGGCGGGAGTGTAAATGAGCAGTTCTTC. Its translation is CAAGGGGSVNEQFF. J is TRBJ2-1 and V is TRBV6-5; 8 bases match TRBD2. Trimming at V came to 11 bases and at J to 7 bases, leaving 13 bases not matched to a gene. The CDR3 has 14 amino acids. Germline CDR1 and CDR2: MNHEY and SVGAGI.

In its sample, this clone was seen a few times. The V call is TRBV19, the J call TRBJ2-7; weak D call: TRBD2 (5 bases). The CDR3 is 12 residues long. Trimming cost V 3 bases and J 4 bases, with 7 bases left between them. Germline V CDR1 and CDR2: LNHDA, SQIVND (reference sequence). This chain's CDR3 is CASSMSGYEQYF. CDR3 DNA sequence: TGTGCCAGTAGTATGTCGGGATACGAGCAGTACTTC.

CDR3 loop: CASSPGAGAGYNEQFF. Written as DNA, the CDR3 is TGTGCCAGCAGCCCCGGTGCAGGGGCGGGTTACAATGAGCAGTTCTTC. The V call is TRBV11-3, the J call TRBJ2-1; D is perhaps TRBD1 (6 bases). Between the trimmed V and J ends, which lost 5 bases and 4 bases, there was a span of 18 bases. The CDR3 is 16 amino acids. The germline gives CDR1 SGHNT, CDR2 YENEEA. The full variable domain, in which reference TRBV11-3 and TRBJ2-1 provide the parts outside the CDR3, is EAGVVQSPRYKIIEKKQPVAFWCNPISGHNTLYWYLQNLGQGPELLIRYENEEAVDDSQLPKDRFSAERLKGVDSTLKIQPAELGDSAVYLCASSPGAGAGYNEQFFGPGTRLTVL.

This clone was recorded only once. This sequence joins TRBV5-1 and TRBJ2-1, with 9 positions matching TRBD2. V lost 8 bases and J lost 5; bases outside the gene matches: 11. The CDR3 spans 15 residues. Germline V gene sequence: CDR1 SGHRS, CDR2 YFSETQ. Written as DNA, the CDR3 is TGCGCCAGTCACGCCTGGGTAGCGGGGGACAATGAGCAGTTCTTC. It yields the protein CASHAWVAGDNEQFF.

The V call is TRBV28, the J call TRBJ1-1; D is possibly TRBD1 (5 bases). Trimming left V 8 bases short and J 1 base short, with 11 bases between. The CDR3 runs to 13 residues. Germline CDR1 MDHEN, CDR2 SYDVKM. The CDR3 DNA sequence: TGTGCCAGCGGGGGGGTAAGGAACACTGAAGCTTTCTTT. Protein: CASGGVRNTEAFF.

The J gene is TRBJ1-5, the V gene TRBV12-5; a weak D match, TRBD1 (6 bases). CDR1 is LGHNT, CDR2 FRNRAP, per germline. This CDR3 has 17 amino acids. The V end lost 2 bases, the J end lost 0 bases, and 14 bases lay between the germline ends. Here the CDR3 DNA reads TGTGCTAGTGGTTTGTTCAGGGGCGAATATAGCAATCAGCCCCAGCATTTT. Amino acid sequence: CASGLFRGEYSNQPQHF.

The gene calls are TRBV6-6 and TRBJ2-4; 10 positions agree with TRBD2. This CDR3 region has 16 residues. Per the germline V gene, CDR1 is MNHNY and CDR2 is SVGAGI (reference sequence). Trimming at V came to 2 bases and at J to 5 bases, leaving 6 bases not matched to a gene. DNA for the CDR3: TGTGCCAGCAGTTACCAACTAGCGGGACCCGAAAACATTCAGTACTTC. It translates to CASSYQLAGPENIQYF.

The chain has TRBV28 and TRBJ2-5, with D perhaps matching TRBD2 (5 bases). CDR3 length: 15 residues. Germline V gene data show CDR1 as MDHEN and CDR2 as SYDVKM. The germline V and J ends were trimmed by 6 bases and 6 bases, with 20 bases remaining between them. CDR3 amino acids: CASSPGKGAGQTQYF. The DNA for the CDR3 is TGTGCCAGCAGCCCGGGGAAAGGCGCCGGCCAGACCCAGTACTTC.

The V gene is TRBV15, the J gene TRBJ2-1; TRBD1 might be the D (5 bases). The CDR3 covers 16 residues. The germline CDR1 and CDR2 sequences are LNHNV and YYDKDF (reference sequence). Deletions cut 4 bases from V and 6 bases from J, with 19 bases between. The CDR3 nucleotides read TGTGCCACCAGCAAACAGGCGGCCGGTCTTCGCAATGAGCAGTTCTTC. It encodes CATSKQAAGLRNEQFF.

The V call is TRBV6-5, the J call TRBJ1-2, with unresolved D. V lost 6 bases to trimming and J lost 6 bases, with 14 bases between them. The V gene's germline CDR1 is MNHEY and CDR2 SVGAGI. CDR3 length: 13 residues. The CDR3 DNA follows: TGTGCCAGCAGCCGAGGCGTGAGAGATGGCTACACCTTC. It codes for CASSRGVRDGYTF.

J is TRBJ2-1 and V is TRBV7-2; no definite D call. The CDR3 contains 12 residues. Germline CDR1 reads SGHTA; CDR2 reads FQGNSA. The V gene lost 1 base and the J gene lost 16 bases, with 14 bases spanning the gap. The CDR3 nucleotides read TGTGCCAGCAGCTTAGATCCCCTGAGTGTCTTCTTC. Protein: CASSLDPLSVFF.

The V gene is TRBV19, the J gene TRBJ1-2; D unclear. The CDR3 covers 12 residues. In germline, CDR1 is LNHDA, CDR2 SQIVND (reference sequence). V dropped 0 bases and J dropped 9 bases, with 8 bases sitting between them. The CDR3 here is CASSIEAGSYTF. CDR3 DNA sequence: TGTGCCAGTAGTATAGAGGCCGGTAGCTACACCTTC.

V usage is TRBV7-2 and J usage is TRBJ2-7; D is ambiguous. The V gene lost 2 bases and the J gene lost 2 bases, with 4 bases spanning the gap. CDR3 length: 12 amino acids. The germline CDR1 and CDR2 sequences are SGHTA and FQGNSA. The CDR3 here is CASSLPAYEQYF. CDR3 coding DNA: TGTGCCAGCAGCTTACCCGCCTACGAGCAGTACTTC.